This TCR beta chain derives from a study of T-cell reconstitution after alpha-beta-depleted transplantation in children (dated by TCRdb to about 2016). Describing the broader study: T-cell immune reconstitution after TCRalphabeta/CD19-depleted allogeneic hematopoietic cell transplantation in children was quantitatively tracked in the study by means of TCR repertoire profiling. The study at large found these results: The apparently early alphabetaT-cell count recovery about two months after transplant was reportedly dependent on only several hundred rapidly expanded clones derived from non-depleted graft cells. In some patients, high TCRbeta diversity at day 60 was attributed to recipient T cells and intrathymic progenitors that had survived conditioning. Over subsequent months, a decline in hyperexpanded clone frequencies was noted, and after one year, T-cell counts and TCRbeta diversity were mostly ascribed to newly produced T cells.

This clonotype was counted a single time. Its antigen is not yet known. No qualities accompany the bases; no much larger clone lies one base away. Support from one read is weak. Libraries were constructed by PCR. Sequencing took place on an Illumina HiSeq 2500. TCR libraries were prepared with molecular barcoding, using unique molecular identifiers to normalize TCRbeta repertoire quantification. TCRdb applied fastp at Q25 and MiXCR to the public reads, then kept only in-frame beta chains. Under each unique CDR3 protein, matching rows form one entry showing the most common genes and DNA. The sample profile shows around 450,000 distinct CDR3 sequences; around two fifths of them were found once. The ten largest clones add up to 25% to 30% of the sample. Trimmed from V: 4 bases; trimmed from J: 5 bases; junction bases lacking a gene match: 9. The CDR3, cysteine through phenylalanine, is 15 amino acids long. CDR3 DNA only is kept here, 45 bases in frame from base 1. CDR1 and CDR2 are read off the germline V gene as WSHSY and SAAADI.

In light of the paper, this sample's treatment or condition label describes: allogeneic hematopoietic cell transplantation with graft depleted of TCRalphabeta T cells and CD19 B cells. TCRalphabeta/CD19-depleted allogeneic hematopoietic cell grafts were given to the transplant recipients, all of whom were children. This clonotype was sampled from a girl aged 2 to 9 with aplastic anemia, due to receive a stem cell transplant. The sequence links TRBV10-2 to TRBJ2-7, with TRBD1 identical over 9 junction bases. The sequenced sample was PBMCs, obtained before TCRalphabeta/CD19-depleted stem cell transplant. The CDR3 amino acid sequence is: CASSAPGQGINEQYF. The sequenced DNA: TGCGCCAGCAGTGCTCCGGGACAGGGAATAAACGAGCAGTACTTC.